What follows is one TCR beta chain and its context. Its antigen remains unknown. Possible read error: a much larger clone is one base away. 5'RACE with 10-nucleotide random UMIs produced the cDNA. Every sequencing run produced over 160 million TCR-beta sequences that came from 15-18 subjects. TCRdb re-analysed the 5' RACE reads in MiXCR, keeping a single row per CDR3 protein. The sample includes under 100,000 distinct CDR3 sequences, around 4% of them seen just once. The data originate from a study of neurological immune-mediated disorders. In the study overall: Multiple sclerosis patients numbering around 35 comprised some 30 relapsing-remitting and 3 secondary progressive patients.

Notes on the study in general: When grouped phylogenetically, the repertoires of 18 of the 34 multiple sclerosis patients fell together in one related-CDR3 cluster, which is a possible signature.

Time point denoted: longitudinal time-point 3. Trimming pared 6 bases from V and 5 bases from J, leaving 16 bases between. This CDR3 region has 14 residues. The V gene's germline CDR1 is MNHEY and CDR2 SVGAGI. The clonotype comes from a woman in her fifties or sixties with multiple sclerosis. Specimen: PBMCs. The J gene is TRBJ1-1, the V gene TRBV6-5; tentative D call: TRBD1 (5 bases). Here the CDR3 DNA reads TGTGCCAGCAGCTGGGGGGGGGACCTAACTGAAGCTTTCTTT. Amino acid sequence: CASSWGGDLTEAFF.